The clone carrying this T cell receptor beta chain was seen only a few times. The antigen is undetermined. This entry comes from a study of T-cell memory formation after mild COVID-19. Overall study results and limits: Clones which contracted sat mainly in CM and EM if CD4+, and in EMRA if CD8+.

TCRdb fed the 5' RACE reads into MiXCR, producing one record per CDR3 protein. The sample yields about 430,000 distinct CDR3 sequences, about 24% seen once. This TCR was sampled from an adult woman who had mild COVID-19 (a few samples of this study predate the infection). Cell type and time point are not known. Sequencing was performed on PBMCs or a T cell subset sorted from them (not recorded which).

For the CDR3, the DNA is TGTGCCACTAAGTCCTCCGGTTACAATGAGCAGTTCTTC. The encoded protein is CATKSSGYNEQFF. The chain employs TRBV24-1 and TRBJ2-1, with D uncertain. Germline CDR1 is KGHDR and CDR2 is SFDVKD. The length of the CDR3 is 13 residues. V was clipped by 10 bases and J by 4 bases, with 13 bases between them.